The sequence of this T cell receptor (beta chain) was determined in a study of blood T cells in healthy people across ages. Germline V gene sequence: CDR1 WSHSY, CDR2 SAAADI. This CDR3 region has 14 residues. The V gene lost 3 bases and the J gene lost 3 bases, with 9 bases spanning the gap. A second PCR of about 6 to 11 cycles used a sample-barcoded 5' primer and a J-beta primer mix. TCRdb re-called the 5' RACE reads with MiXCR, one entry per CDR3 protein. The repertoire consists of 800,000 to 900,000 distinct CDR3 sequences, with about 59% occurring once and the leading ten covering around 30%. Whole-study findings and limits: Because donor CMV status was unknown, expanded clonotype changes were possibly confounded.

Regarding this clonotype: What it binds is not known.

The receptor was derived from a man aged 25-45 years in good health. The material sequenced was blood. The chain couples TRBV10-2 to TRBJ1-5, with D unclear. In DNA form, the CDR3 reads TGCGCCAGCAGTGACAGGCCGTACAATCAGCCCCAGCATTTT. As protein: CASSDRPYNQPQHF.